The source of this T cell receptor (beta chain) is a study of T cells in Graves' hyperthyroidism and ophthalmopathy. This clonotype was observed many times. No antigen is known for it. Study-wide results and caveats: Classification by a 13 V-J model distinguished ophthalmopathy from stable hyperthyroidism. Before onset, ophthalmopathy was predicted by the model a median roughly 6.8 months earlier.

Authors of the study amplified TCR beta CDR3 regions from RNA transcripts. First-round RT-PCR of the TCR CDR3 relied on the HTBI primer set. Via MiXCR, TCRdb re-called the multiplex PCR reads, giving one row per CDR3 protein. The sample holds a few hundred thousand distinct CDR3 sequences; roughly 15% are singletons and the top ten take roughly 31%. CDR1 is KGHSH and CDR2 is LQKENI in the germline V gene. This CDR3 spans 14 amino acids. V lost 0 bases to trimming and J lost 4 bases, with 7 bases between them. PBMCs were derived from more than 8 ml fresh peripheral blood. The rearrangement links TRBV18 to TRBJ2-4, with D uncertain. Material: blood. This clonotype was sampled from a woman between 45 and 60 years old with Graves' hyperthyroidism that later progressed to Graves' ophthalmopathy. CDR3 nucleotide sequence: TGTGCCAGCTCACCACCTGGGCAGAAAAACATTCAGTACTTC. Protein: CASSPPGQKNIQYF.